A single sample is the source of the 2 T cell receptor beta chains below, sequenced in a study of shared clonotypes between healthy human individuals. Here immunoSEQ multiplex PCR was the method, and the copy in TCRdb shows in-frame clones only, minus some. The sample carries some 1 million clones, about 74% recorded once. The specimen was memory CD4+ T cells sorted from blood. Subset indicated: CD45RA-negative fraction. The receptors were gathered from a man younger than 30 in good health.

The chain carries TRBV6-5 and TRBJ1-2; possibly TRBD1 for D (6 bases). Trimming removed 6 bases from V and 3 bases from J, with 17 bases in between. This CDR3 has 15 residues. In germline, CDR1 is MNHEY, CDR2 SVGAGI. CDR3 residues: CASRSSGVSYYGYTF. The CDR3 DNA sequence: TGTGCCAGCAGAAGTTCAGGGGTTTCCTACTATGGCTACACCTTC.

In regard to this clone: Other DNA variants within this sample encode the same CDR3. The V and J genes are TRBV18 and TRBJ1-1, with D uncertain. Germline CDR1 and CDR2: KGHSH and LQKENI. The ends were cut back, 3 bases at V and 6 bases at J, with 8 bases in the middle. The length of the CDR3 is 12 residues. CDR3 bases: TGTGCCAGCTCACCCGGGTCGGCTGAAGCTTTCTTT. Translated: CASSPGSAEAFF.